The 8 T cell receptor beta chains listed next were all sequenced from one sample in a study of regulatory T cells in long-lasting Graves disease. The authors built TCR beta libraries using iRepertoire HTBI primers and Arm-PCR of CDR3 regions. TCRdb independently ran MiXCR on the multiplex PCR reads; one entry per CDR3 protein. The sample comprises 390,000 or so distinct CDR3 sequences, roughly 24% of which are singletons, and around 30% rests with the top ten. The time point was: persistent/refractory GD, antithyroid drugs over 5 years with positive TRAb. PBMC RNA served as the TCR library source. The sample consisted of peripheral blood mononuclear cells (PBMCs), taken when the disease was refractory, from a patient treated with antithyroid drugs. These TCRs come from a middle-aged woman with Graves disease.

This clonotype was observed at least ten times. The germline gene is not matched at one end of the junction; a read error may be the cause. The gene calls are TRBV2 and TRBJ1-6, with D hard to call. Germline CDR1 SNHLY, CDR2 FYNNEI. This CDR3 has 12 residues. CDR3 amino acids: CASREDNSPLHF. The CDR3 nucleotides read TGTGCCAGCAGGGAAGATAATTCACCCCTCCACTTT.

This clonotype was counted only a few times. The chain links TRBV13 to TRBJ1-2; possibly TRBD1 for D (6 bases). The germline CDR1 and CDR2 sequences are PRHDT and FYEKMQ (reference sequence). The length of the CDR3 is 14 residues. V was pared by 5 bases and J by 8 bases, with 18 bases between. CDR3 protein: CASSPGHQAGGYTF. The CDR3 DNA follows: TGTGCCAGCAGCCCGGGACATCAAGCGGGAGGCTACACCTTC.

This clonotype was detected only once. V usage is TRBV20-1 and J usage is TRBJ1-1; D gene ambiguous. Trimming pared 2 bases from V and 3 bases from J, leaving 16 bases between. This CDR3 is 15 amino acids long. From germline, CDR1 is DFQATT and CDR2 SNEGSKA (reference sequence). The CDR3 DNA follows: TGCAGTGCTAGACACCCCGGGCGGGGATACACTGAAGCTTTCTTT. It encodes CSARHPGRGYTEAFF.

CDR3 sequence: CASSLVGPLLGNTIYF. As DNA, the CDR3 is TGTGCCAGCAGCTTAGTGGGGCCTTTACTTGGAAACACCATATATTTT. The gene calls are TRBV7-8 and TRBJ1-3, with D perhaps TRBD1 (5 bases). Germline loops: CDR1 SGHVS, CDR2 FQNEAQ. The CDR3 spans 16 residues. Trimming took off 1 base at V and 3 bases at J, with 13 bases between the two ends.

Ten or more counts support this clonotype. This sequence joins TRBV6-9 and TRBJ1-6; D is unresolved. V shed 3 bases and J shed 4 bases, with 19 bases lying between them. The CDR3 runs 18 residues. Germline V gene data show CDR1 as MNHGY and CDR2 as SVAAGI. The CDR3 nucleotides are TGTGCCAGCAGTTACAGGTTGGGAGTAAGACGTTATAATTCACCCCTCCACTTT. Residues: CASSYRLGVRRYNSPLHF.

The J gene is TRBJ2-1, the V gene TRBV5-6, with D perhaps assigned TRBD1 or TRBD2 (5 bases each). Trimming left V 4 bases short and J 2 bases short, with 13 bases between. The CDR3 contains 15 residues. Germline values: CDR1 SGHDT, CDR2 YYEEEE. CDR3 nucleotides: TGTGCCAGCAGCCAGGGACCGACGGCCTACAATGAGCAGTTCTTC. Its translation: CASSQGPTAYNEQFF.

This clonotype was recorded at least ten times. The V gene is TRBV7-3, the J gene TRBJ2-5, with 8 bases aligning to TRBD2. J lost 4 bases, V lost 5 bases, and 15 bases had no gene match. The CDR3 consists of 17 residues. CDR1 SGHTA and CDR2 FQGTGA come from the germline V gene. The CDR3 protein is CASSRPLRREAPETQYF. CDR3 in DNA: TGTGCCAGCAGCCGACCACTAAGGCGGGAGGCCCCAGAGACCCAGTACTTC.

This chain connects TRBV13 to TRBJ2-4; 16 bases map to TRBD2. The CDR3 extends over 21 amino acids. The junction had 8 bases not matched to a gene; V was cut back by 0 bases and J by 0 bases. Germline-derived CDR1 and CDR2 are PRHDT and FYEKMQ (reference sequence). Here the CDR3 DNA reads TGTGCCAGCAGCTTAGGCGTGGGACTAGCGGGAGGGCCAATAGCCAAAAACATTCAGTACTTC. Translation: CASSLGVGLAGGPIAKNIQYF.